This TCR beta chain emerged from a study of cytomegalovirus exposure and HLA in healthy donors. Across the study: In terms of ancestry, the Caucasian-associated cluster contained roughly 80% of the roughly 400 genotyped donors. Whole-study findings and limits: Testing in vitro showed a few CMV-associated chains specific for CMV antigens. It is likely that the observed cluster of highly shared sequence variants was a sequencing artifact.

On this clone itself: Its target is unknown.

This CDR3 contains 15 residues. The V and J ends lost 6 bases and 2 bases, in that order; junction bases with no gene match: 9. In germline, CDR1 is SQVTM, CDR2 ANQGSEA. Researchers ran the PCR with 60 Vbeta and 13 Jbeta primers. Repertoires were generated with immunoSEQ multiplex PCR, while TCRdb's copy carries only in-frame clones and drops some. The data hold some 130,000 clones, with just under 80% observed a single time. Specimen: PBMCs. V and J are TRBV29-1 and TRBJ2-7; 11 bases are shared with TRBD1. The TCR comes from a man younger than 45 in good health. The CDR3, as DNA: TGCAGCGTGCCCAGGGGGGGACAGGGGGCCTACGAGCAGTACTTC. Translating gives CSVPRGGQGAYEQYF.